The clone carrying this T cell receptor (beta chain) was found once. This sample stems from a study of blood T cell repertoires in COVID-19. The protocol was immunoSEQ multiplex PCR, while the TCRdb copy is restricted to in-frame clones and leaves out a portion. This sample has about 34,000 clones, with roughly 74% found just once. The CDR3 is made up of 15 amino acids. With V trimmed by 7 bases and J by 0 bases, 9 bases remained unmatched. Germline CDR1 is MDHEN and CDR2 is SYDVKM. The TCR originated in a man aged 80 or over with active or convalescent COVID-19. Material: peripheral blood. The chain has TRBV28 and TRBJ2-7; 7 bases align to TRBD1. The CDR3 region is CASIDDRDSSYEQYF. In nucleotides, the CDR3 is TGTGCCAGCATAGACGACCGGGACAGCTCCTACGAGCAGTACTTC.